This T cell receptor beta chain was recovered during a study of cytomegalovirus exposure and HLA in healthy donors. The wider study: Most donors, approximately 82% of a few hundred genotyped, fell in the Caucasian-associated ancestry cluster.

The donors were healthy bone marrow donors. The V segment lost 0 bases and the J segment 2 bases; nucleotides outside the gene matches: 4. This CDR3 spans 15 amino acids. Germline V lookup: CDR1 MNHEY, CDR2 SVGAGI. PCR amplification relied on 60 Vbeta primers (plus 13 Jbeta primers). The table came from immunoSEQ multiplex PCR; TCRdb's copy has only in-frame clones and leaves some out. The repertoire consists of some 160,000 clones, with around four fifths occurring once and the leading ten covering 1.1% to 1.5%. In regard to this clone: The antigen is unknown.

Findings of the study overall: TCR association rates varied by HLA locus in a later analysis, with DRB1 highest and HLA-C lowest.

Sample: PBMCs. The sequence came from a male donor in good health and CMV-seronegative. This rearrangement joins TRBV6-5 to TRBJ2-7; TRBD1 matches 7 bases. The CDR3 region has the DNA TGTGCCAGCAGTTACTCGGGACAGACTACCTACGAGCAGTACTTC. Amino acids: CASSYSGQTTYEQYF.